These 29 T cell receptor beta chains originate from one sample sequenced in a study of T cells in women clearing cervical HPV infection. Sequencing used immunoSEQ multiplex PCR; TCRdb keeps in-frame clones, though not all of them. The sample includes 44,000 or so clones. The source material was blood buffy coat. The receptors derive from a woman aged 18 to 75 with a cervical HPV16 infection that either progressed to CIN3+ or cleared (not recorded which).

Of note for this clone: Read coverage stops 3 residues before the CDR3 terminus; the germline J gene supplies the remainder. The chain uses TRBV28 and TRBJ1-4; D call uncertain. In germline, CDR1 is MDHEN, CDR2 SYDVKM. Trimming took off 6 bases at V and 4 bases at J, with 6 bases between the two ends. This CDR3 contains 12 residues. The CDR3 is CASRQSNEKLFF. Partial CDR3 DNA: TGTGCCAGCAGACAGAGTAATGAAAAA.

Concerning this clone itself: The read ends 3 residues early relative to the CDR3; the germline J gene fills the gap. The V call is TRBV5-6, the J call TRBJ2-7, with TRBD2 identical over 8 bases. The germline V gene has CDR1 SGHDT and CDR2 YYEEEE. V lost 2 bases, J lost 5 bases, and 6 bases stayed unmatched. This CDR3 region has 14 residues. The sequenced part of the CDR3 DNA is TGTGCCAGCAGCTTCGGGACTAGAGTCCACGAG. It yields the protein CASSFGTRVHE. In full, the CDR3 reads CASSFGTRVHEQYF.

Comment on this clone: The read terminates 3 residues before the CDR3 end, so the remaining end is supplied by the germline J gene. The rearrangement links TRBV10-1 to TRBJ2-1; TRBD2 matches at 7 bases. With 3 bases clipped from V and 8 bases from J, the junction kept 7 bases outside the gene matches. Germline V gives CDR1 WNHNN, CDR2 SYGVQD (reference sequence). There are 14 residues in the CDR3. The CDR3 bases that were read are TGCGCCAGCAGTGAAGCGGGGAGCAAGGATGAG. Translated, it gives CASSEAGSKDE. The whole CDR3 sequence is CASSEAGSKDEQFF.

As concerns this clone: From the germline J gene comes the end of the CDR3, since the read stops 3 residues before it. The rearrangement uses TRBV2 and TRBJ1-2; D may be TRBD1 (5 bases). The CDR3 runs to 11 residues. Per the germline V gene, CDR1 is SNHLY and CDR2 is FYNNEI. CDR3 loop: CASGAAYDYTF. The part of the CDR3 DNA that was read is TGTGCCAGCGGGGCTGCCTACGAC.

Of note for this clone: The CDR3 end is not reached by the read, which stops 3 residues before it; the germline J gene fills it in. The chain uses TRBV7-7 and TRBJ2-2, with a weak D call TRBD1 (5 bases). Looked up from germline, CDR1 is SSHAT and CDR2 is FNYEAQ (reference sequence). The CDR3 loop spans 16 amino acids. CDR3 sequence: CAKVSGAAPGANVLFF. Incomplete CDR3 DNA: TGTGCCAAGGTAAGTGGGGCAGCGCCTGGGGCCAACGTG.

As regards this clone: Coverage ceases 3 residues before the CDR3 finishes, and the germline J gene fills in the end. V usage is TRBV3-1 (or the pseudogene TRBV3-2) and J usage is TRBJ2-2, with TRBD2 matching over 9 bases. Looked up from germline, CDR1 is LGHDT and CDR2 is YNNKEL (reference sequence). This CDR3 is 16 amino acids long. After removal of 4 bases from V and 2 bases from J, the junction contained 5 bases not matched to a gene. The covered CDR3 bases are TGTGCCAGCAGCCTTTTAGCGGGGGCAAACACCGGGGAG. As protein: CASSLLAGANTGE. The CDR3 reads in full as CASSLLAGANTGELFF.

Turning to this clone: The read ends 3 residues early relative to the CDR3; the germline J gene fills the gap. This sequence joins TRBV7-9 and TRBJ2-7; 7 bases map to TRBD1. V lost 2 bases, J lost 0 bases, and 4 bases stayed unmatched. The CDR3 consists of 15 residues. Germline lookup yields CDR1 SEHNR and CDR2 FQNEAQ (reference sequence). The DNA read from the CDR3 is TGTGCCAGCAGCTTAACGAGGGACAGCTCCTACGAG. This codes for CASSLTRDSSYE. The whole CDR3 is CASSLTRDSSYEQYF.

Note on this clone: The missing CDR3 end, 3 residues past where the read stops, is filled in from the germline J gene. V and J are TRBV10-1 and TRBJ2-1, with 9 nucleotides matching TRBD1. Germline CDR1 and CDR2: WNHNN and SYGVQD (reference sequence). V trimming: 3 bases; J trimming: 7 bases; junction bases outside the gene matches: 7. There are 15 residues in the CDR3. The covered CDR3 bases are TGCGCCAGCAGTGAATTTGGGACAGGGTTGAATGAG. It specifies CASSEFGTGLNE. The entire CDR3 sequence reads CASSEFGTGLNEQFF.

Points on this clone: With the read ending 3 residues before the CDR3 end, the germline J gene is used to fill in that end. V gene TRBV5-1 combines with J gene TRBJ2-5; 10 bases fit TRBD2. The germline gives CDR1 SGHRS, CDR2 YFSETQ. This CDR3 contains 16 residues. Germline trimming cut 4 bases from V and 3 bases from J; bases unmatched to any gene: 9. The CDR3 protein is CASSPFSGGTKETQYF. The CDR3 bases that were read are TGCGCCAGCAGCCCCTTTAGCGGGGGGACTAAAGAGACC.

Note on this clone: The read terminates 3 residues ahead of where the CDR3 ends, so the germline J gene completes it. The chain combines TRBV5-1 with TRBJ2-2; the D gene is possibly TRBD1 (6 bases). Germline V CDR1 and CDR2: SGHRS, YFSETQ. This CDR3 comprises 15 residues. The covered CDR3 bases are TGCGCCAGCAGTCAGGTGGCGCTACAGGGTGAAAAG. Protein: CASSQVALQGEK. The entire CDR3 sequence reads CASSQVALQGEKLFF.

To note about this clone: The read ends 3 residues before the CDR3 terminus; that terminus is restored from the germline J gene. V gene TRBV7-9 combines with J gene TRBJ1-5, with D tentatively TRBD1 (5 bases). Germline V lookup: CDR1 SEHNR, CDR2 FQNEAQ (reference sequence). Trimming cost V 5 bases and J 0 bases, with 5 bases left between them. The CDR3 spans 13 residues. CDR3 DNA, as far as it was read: TGTGCCAGCAGCCAGGGTAGCAATCAGCCC. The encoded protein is CASSQGSNQP. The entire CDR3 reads CASSQGSNQPQHF.

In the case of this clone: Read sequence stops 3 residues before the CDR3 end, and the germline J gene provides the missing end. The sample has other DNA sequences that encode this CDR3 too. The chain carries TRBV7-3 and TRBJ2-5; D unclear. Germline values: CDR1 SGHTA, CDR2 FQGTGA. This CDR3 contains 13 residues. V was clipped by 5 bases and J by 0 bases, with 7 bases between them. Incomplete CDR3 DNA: TGTGCCAGCAGCCCGGGTAACCAAGAGACC. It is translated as CASSPGNQET. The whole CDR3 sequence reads CASSPGNQETQYF.

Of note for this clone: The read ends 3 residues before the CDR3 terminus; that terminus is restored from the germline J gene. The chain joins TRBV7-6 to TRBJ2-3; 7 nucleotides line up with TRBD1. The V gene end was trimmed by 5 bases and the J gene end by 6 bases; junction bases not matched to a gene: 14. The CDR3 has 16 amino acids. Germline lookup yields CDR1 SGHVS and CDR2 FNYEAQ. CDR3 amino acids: CASSPAMVDRVDTQYF. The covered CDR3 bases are TGTGCCAGCAGCCCCGCGATGGTTGACAGGGTGGATACG.

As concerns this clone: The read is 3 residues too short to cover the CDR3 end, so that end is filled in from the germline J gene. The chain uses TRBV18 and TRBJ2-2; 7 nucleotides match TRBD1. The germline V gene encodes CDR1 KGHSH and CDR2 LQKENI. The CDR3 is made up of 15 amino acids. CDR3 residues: CASSERQGSNEKLFF. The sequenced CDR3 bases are TGTGCCAGCTCGGAGAGACAGGGATCTAATGAAAAG.

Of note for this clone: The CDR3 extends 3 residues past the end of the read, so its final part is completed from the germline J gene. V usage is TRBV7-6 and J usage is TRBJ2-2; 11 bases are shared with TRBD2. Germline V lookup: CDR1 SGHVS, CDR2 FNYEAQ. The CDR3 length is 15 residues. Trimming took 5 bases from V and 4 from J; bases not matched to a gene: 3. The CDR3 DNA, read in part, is TGTGCCAGCAGCCTGGGACTAGCGGCCACCGGGGAG. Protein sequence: CASSLGLAATGE. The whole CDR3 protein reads CASSLGLAATGELFF.

The CDR3 bases that were read are TGTGCCAGCTCCCACACAGGGCCCACTGAA. This encodes CASSHTGPTE. The full-length CDR3 reads as CASSHTGPTEAFF. V and J are TRBV18 and TRBJ1-1; maybe TRBD1 (6 bases). The sequenced fragment ends 3 residues before the CDR3 boundary, so the rest is inferred from the germline J gene. Trimming cost V 6 bases and J 4 bases, with 12 bases left between them. Germline assignment: CDR1 KGHSH and CDR2 LQKENI. This CDR3 is 13 amino acids long.

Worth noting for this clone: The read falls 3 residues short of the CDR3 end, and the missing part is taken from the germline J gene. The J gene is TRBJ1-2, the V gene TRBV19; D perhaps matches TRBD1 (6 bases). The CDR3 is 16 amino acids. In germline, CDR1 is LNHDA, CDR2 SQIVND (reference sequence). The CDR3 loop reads CASSISTGGRTNTYTF. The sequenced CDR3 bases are TGTGCCAGTAGTATATCGACAGGAGGCCGCACAAATACC.

CDR3 residues: CASSQDLLQPQHF. The part of the CDR3 DNA that was read is TGCGCCAGCAGCCAAGATTTACTCCAGCCC. The chain combines TRBV4-1 with TRBJ1-5, with no clear D. The read stops 3 residues short of the end of the CDR3; the missing end is completed from the germline J gene. Trimming removed 0 bases from V and 7 bases from J, with 7 bases in between. The length of the CDR3 is 13 residues. Germline values: CDR1 MGHRA, CDR2 YSYEKL.

The DNA read from the CDR3 is TGTGCCAGCAGCAGCCGAGGTAGGGATTCACCC. As protein: CASSSRGRDSP. The full CDR3 sequence reads CASSSRGRDSPLHF. V gene TRBV5-6 combines with J gene TRBJ1-6, with D unresolved. The read ends 3 residues shy of where the CDR3 ends; the end is completed using the germline J gene. Germline-derived CDR1 and CDR2 are SGHDT and YYEEEE. Trimming left V 4 bases short and J 8 bases short, with 13 bases between. The CDR3 sequence is 14 residues long.

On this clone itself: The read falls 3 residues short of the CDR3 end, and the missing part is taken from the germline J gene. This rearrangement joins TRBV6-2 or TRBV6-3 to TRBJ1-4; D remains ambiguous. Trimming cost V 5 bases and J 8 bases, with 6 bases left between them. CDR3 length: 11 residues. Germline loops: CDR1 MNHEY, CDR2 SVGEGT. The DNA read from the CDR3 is TGTGCCAGCAGTAGCCGGGAAAAA. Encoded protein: CASSSREK. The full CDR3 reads CASSSREKLFF.

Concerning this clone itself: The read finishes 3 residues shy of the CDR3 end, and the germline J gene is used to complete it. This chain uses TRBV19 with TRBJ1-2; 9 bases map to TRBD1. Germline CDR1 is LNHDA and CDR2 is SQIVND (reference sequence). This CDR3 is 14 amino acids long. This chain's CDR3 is CASSITGGNYDYTF. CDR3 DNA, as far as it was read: TGTGCCAGTAGTATTACAGGGGGCAACTACGAC.

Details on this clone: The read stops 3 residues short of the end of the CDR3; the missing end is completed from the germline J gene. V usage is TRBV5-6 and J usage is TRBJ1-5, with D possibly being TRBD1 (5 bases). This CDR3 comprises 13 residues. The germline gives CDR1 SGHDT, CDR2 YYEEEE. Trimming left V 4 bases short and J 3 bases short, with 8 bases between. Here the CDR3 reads CASSAGNNQPQHF. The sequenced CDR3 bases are TGTGCCAGCAGCGCAGGGAACAATCAGCCC.

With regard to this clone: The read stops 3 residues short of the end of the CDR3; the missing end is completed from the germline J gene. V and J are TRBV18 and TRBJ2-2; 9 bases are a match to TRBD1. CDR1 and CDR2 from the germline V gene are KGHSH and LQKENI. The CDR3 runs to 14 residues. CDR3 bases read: TGTGCCAGCTCACAAGGACAGGGGAATGAAAAG. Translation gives CASSQGQGNEK. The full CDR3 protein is CASSQGQGNEKLFF.

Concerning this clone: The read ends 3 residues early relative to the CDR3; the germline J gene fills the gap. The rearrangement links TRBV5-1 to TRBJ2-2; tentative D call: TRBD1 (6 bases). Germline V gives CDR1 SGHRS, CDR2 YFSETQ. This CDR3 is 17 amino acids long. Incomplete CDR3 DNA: TGCGCCAGCAGCTTAACAGGGTTACGCTCTGGGGCCAACGTG. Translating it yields CASSLTGLRSGANV. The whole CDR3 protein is CASSLTGLRSGANVLFF.

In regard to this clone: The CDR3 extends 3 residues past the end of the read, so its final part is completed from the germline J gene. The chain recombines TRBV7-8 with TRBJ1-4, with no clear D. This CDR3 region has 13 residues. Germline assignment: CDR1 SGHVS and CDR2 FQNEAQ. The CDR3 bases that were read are TGTGCCAGCAGCTTAGTGACAAATTCACCA. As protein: CASSLVTNSP. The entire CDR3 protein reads CASSLVTNSPLFF. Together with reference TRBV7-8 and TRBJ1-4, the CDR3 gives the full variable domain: GAGVSQSPRYKVAKRGQDVALRCDPISGHVSLFWYQQALGQGPEFLTYFQNEAQLDKSGLPSDRFFAERPEGSVSTLKIQRTQQEDSAVYLCASSLVTNSPLFFGSGTQLSVL.

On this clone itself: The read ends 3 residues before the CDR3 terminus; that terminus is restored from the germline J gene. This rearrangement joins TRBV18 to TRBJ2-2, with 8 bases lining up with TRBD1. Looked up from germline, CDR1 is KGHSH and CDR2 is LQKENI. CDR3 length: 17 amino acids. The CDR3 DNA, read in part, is TGTGCCAGCTCACCTTCTAGGACAGGGTTTAATACCAACGTG. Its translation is CASSPSRTGFNTNV. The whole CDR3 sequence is CASSPSRTGFNTNVLFF. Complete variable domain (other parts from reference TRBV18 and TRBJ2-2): NAGVMQNPRHLVRRRGQEARLRCSPMKGHSHVYWYRQLPEEGLKFMVYLQKENIIDESGMPKERFSAEFPKEGPSILRIQQVVRGDSAAYFCASSPSRTGFNTNVLFFGEGSRLTVL.

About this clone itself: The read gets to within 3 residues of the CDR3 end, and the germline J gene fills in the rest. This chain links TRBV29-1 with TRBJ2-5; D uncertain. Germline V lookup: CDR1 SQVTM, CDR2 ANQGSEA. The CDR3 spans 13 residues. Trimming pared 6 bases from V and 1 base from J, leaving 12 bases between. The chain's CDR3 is CSVRLHIQETQYF. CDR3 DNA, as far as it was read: TGCAGCGTGAGGCTGCACATCCAAGAGACC.

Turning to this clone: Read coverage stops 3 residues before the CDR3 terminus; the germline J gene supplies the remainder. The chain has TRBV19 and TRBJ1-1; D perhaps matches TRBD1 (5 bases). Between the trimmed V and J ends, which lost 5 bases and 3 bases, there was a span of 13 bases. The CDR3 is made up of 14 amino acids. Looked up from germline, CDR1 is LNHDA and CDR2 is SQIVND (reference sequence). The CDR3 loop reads CASSWEDSDTEAFF. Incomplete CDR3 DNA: TGTGCCAGTAGTTGGGAAGACAGTGACACTGAA.

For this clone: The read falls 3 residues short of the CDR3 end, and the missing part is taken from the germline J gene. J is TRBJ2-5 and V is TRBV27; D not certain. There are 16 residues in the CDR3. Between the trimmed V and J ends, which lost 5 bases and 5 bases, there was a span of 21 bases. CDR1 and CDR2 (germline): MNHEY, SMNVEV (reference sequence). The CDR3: CASSLNFGKAEETQYF. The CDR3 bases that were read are TGTGCCAGCAGTCTAAATTTTGGAAAGGCGGAGGAGACC.